This TCR beta chain derives from a study of cytomegalovirus exposure and HLA in healthy donors. PCR primers comprised 60 Vbeta and 13 Jbeta primers. TCRdb's table, derived via immunoSEQ multiplex PCR, lists solely in-frame clones and lacks some. Among around 190,000 clones listed, around 83% were seen once. Germline CDR1 SNHLY, CDR2 FYNNEI. The length of the CDR3 is 18 residues. Germline trimming cut 0 bases from V and 4 bases from J; bases unmatched to any gene: 12. This clone was seen just once. The receptor was derived from a girl aged 2 to 9 in good health and CMV-seropositive. V usage is TRBV2 and J usage is TRBJ2-3; the match to TRBD2 covers 8 bases. The specimen was PBMCs. The CDR3, as DNA: TGTGCCAGCAGTGAAGCATGGATTAGGAGCGGGAGCCCAGATACGCAGTATTTT. It is translated as CASSEAWIRSGSPDTQYF.